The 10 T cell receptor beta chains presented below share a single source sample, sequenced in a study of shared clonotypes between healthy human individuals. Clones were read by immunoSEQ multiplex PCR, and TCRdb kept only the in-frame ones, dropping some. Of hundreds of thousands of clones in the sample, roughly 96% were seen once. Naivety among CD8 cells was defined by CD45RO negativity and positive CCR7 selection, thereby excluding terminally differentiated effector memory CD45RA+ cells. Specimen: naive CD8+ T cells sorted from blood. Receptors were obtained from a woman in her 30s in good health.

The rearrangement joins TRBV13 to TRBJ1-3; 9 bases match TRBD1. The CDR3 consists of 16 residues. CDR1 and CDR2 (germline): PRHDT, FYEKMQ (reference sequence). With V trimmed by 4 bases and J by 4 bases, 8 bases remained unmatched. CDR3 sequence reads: CASSSWTGDRGNTIYF. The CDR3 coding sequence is TGTGCCAGCAGCTCGTGGACAGGGGATCGGGGAAACACCATATATTTT.

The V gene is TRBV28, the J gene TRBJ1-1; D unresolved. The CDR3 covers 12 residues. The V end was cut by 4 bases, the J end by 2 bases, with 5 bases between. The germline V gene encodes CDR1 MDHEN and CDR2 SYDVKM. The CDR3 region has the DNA TGTGCCAGCAGTTCTATAAACACTGAAGCTTTCTTT. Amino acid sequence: CASSSINTEAFF.

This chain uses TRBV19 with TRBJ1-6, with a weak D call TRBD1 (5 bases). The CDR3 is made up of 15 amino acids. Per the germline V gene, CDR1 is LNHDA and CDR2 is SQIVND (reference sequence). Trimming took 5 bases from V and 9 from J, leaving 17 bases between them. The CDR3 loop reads CASSERDAGRSPLHF. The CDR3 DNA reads TGTGCCAGTAGTGAAAGGGACGCCGGACGTTCACCCCTCCACTTT.

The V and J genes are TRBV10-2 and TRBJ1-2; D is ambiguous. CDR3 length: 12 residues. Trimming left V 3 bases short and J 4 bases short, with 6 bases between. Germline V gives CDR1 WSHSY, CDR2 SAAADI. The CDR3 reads CASSEDGYGYTF. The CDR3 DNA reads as TGCGCCAGCAGTGAAGACGGCTATGGCTACACCTTC.

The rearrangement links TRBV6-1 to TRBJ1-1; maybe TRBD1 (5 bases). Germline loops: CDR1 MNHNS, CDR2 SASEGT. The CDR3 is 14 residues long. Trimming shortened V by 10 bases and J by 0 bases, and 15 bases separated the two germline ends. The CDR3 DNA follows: TGTGCCACCAGCGACAGCCCGATGAACACTGAAGCTTTCTTT. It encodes CATSDSPMNTEAFF.

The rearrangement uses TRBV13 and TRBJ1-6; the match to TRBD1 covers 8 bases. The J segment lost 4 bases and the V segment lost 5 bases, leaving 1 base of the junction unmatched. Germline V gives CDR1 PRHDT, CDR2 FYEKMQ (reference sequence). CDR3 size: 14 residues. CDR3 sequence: CASSRTGYNSPLHF. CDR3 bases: TGTGCCAGCAGCCGGACAGGGTATAATTCACCCCTCCACTTT. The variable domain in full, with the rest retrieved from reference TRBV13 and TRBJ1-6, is AAGVIQSPRHLIKEKRETATLKCYPIPRHDTVYWYQQGPGQDPQFLISFYEKMQSDKGSIPDRFSAQQFSDYHSELNMSSLELGDSALYFCASSRTGYNSPLHFGNGTRLTVT.

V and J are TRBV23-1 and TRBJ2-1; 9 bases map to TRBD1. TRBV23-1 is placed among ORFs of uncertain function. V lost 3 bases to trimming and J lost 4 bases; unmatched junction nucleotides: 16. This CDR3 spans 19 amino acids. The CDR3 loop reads CASSHPAKRQGVGYNEQFF. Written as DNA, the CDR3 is TGCGCCAGCAGTCACCCCGCAAAGCGACAGGGGGTAGGTTACAATGAGCAGTTCTTC.

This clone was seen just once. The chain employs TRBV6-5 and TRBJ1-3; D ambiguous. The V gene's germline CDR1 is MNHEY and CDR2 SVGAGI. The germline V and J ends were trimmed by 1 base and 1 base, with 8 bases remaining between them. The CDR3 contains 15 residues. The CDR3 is CASSYLEGSGNTIYF. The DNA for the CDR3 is TGTGCCAGCAGTTACTTGGAGGGTTCTGGAAACACCATATATTTT.

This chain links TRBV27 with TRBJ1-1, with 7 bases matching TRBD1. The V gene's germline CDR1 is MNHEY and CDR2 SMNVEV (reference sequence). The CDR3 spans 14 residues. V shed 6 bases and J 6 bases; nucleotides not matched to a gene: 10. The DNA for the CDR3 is TGTGCCAGCAGACTGACAGGGACGAGTGCTGAAGCTTTCTTT. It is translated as CASRLTGTSAEAFF.

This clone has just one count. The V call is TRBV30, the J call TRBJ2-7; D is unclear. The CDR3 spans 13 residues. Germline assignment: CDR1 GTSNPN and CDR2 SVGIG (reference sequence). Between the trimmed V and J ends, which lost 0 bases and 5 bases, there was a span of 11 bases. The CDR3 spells CAWSVPNINEQYF. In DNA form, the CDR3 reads TGTGCCTGGAGTGTACCCAATATTAACGAGCAGTACTTC.